Listed below are T cell receptor beta chains from one sample, sequenced in a study of shared clonotypes between healthy human individuals. The repertoire was sequenced with immunoSEQ multiplex PCR; TCRdb's copy has only in-frame clones and lacks some. The sample comprises 2 million to 2.5 million clones, under 95% of which are singletons, and about 0.41% rests with the top ten. The source material was naive CD4+ T cells from PBMCs. All receptors come from a man aged 18 to 35 in good health. Some clones in this sample may be carry-over from other donors' samples. CDR3s include the opening cysteine and the closing phenylalanine or tryptophan. A D gene is named only where the DNA matches it firmly. Clone size is not always given. Where it is, it says once, few, many or a class for expanded clones.

-,TRBJ2-5,TRBV7-9,-,TGTGCCAGCAGCTTAGACTCTAGCACAGAGACCCAGTACTTC,CASSLDSSTETQYF
-,TRBJ2-3,TRBV4-1,-,TGCGCCAGCAGCCAAGACTTTTCGGGGCGGCGGGAGAGGGGGACAGATACGCAGTATTTT,CASSQDFSGRRERGTDTQYF
-,TRBJ2-5,TRBV5-1,-,TGCGCCAGCAGCTTGTATGGCGGGAAGTTGGAGACCCAGTACTTC,CASSLYGGKLETQYF
-,TRBJ2-7,TRBV28,TRBD2,TGTGCCAGCAGTTCCGCTCTAGCGGGAGGCCCTCTTAGAACCTACGAGCAGTACTTC,CASSSALAGGPLRTYEQYF
once,TRBJ1-2,TRBV4-2,-,TGTGCCAGCAGCCAAAACGAGCTGGGGGCCGGCTATGGCTACACCTTC,CASSQNELGAGYGYTF
-,TRBJ2-2,TRBV9,TRBD1,TGTGCCAGCAGCGTGCGGACAGGGGGTACCGGGGAGCTGTTTTTT,CASSVRTGGTGELFF
-,TRBJ1-3,TRBV28,-,TGTGCCAGCAGTGACAGGACTGTCTCTGGAAACACCATATATTTT,CASSDRTVSGNTIYF
-,TRBJ2-5,TRBV28,-,TGTGCCAGCAGTTTAACGGGCGGTATAGAGACCCAGTACTTC,CASSLTGGIETQYF
-,TRBJ1-2,TRBV30,-,TGTGCCTGGAGGCCCGGGATTAACTTCTATGGCTACACCTTC,CAWRPGINFYGYTF
-,TRBJ1-1,TRBV4-1,-,TGCGCCAGCAGCCAAGACCGGGCAGGGGTTGGTTTTGCTGAAGCTTTCTTT,CASSQDRAGVGFAEAFF
-,TRBJ1-1,TRBV7-8,TRBD1,TGTGCCAGCAGCCCCCTTGGGGGGACAGGGGGGGGATCGAGGACTGAAGCTTTCTTT,CASSPLGGTGGGSRTEAFF
-,TRBJ2-5,TRBV6-5,-,TGTGCCAGCAGTTACGGTGGACCGAAAGTATCGGAGACCCAGTACTTC,CASSYGGPKVSETQYF
-,TRBJ1-3,TRBV30,-,TGTGCCTGGAGTGGGCAGGTCTCCTCTGGAAACACCATATATTTT,CAWSGQVSSGNTIYF
-,TRBJ1-2,TRBV27,-,TGTGCCAGCAGTTCGGGCCGGCCTCCATTACCCGGCTACACCTTC,CASSSGRPPLPGYTF
-,TRBJ2-3,TRBV30,TRBD2,TGTGCCTGCGGGAGGCCCGGGACAGATACGCAGTATTTT,CACGRPGTDTQYF
-,TRBJ1-5,TRBV7-9,-,TGTGCCAGCAGCTTAGGAACAGGGTCTTATCAGCCCCAGCATTTT,CASSLGTGSYQPQHF
-,TRBJ1-4,TRBV13,-,TGTGCCAGCAGGACATCGGGTAATGAAAAACTGTTTTTT,CASRTSGNEKLFF
-,TRBJ2-1,TRBV5-1,TRBD2,TGCGCCAGCAGCTCGGGGACTAGCGGATACAATGAGCAGTTCTTC,CASSSGTSGYNEQFF
once,TRBJ2-4,TRBV7-2,TRBD1,TGTGCCAGCAGCCGAAAATTAACAGGGGCGCCGTTAAACTTC,CASSRKLTGAPLNF
once,TRBJ2-1,TRBV10-3,-,TGTGCCATCAGTGAGCCGGGACTCCACAATGAGCAGTTCTTC,CAISEPGLHNEQFF
-,TRBJ1-2,TRBV5-1,TRBD1,TGCGCCAGCACCGTGACAGGGACAGTTGGGGGCAACTATGGCTACACCTTC,CASTVTGTVGGNYGYTF
-,TRBJ2-7,TRBV5-8,-,TGTGCCAGCAGCAATCGTCCCTACGAGCAGTACTTC,CASSNRPYEQYF
few,TRBJ1-5,TRBV18,-,TGTGCCAGCTCACCACGGTGGGGGGGAGATCAGCCCCAGCATTTT,CASSPRWGGDQPQHF
-,TRBJ2-6,TRBV28,-,TGTGCCAGCAGTAAAACTTACCCTTCTGTGAATGGGGCCAACGTCCTGACTTTC,CASSKTYPSVNGANVLTF
-,TRBJ2-7,TRBV11-2,-,TGTGCCAGCAGCCCCGGCGGGCGGGGCAGCTCCTACGAGCAGTACTTC,CASSPGGRGSSYEQYF
-,TRBJ2-2,TRBV14,TRBD1,TGTGCCAGCAGCCGCAGGGGGAAGAACACCGGGGAGCTGTTTTTT,CASSRRGKNTGELFF
-,TRBJ1-3,TRBV7-9,-,TGTGCCAGCAGCTTTGGCAGGGGCGTAAACACCATATATTTT,CASSFGRGVNTIYF
-,TRBJ2-1,TRBV27,-,TGTGCCAGCGGTAGGGTTCTCGATGAGCAGTTCTTC,CASGRVLDEQFF
-,TRBJ2-7,TRBV4-2,-,TGTGCCAGCAGCCGACCCCCTACCTACGAGCAGTACTTC,CASSRPPTYEQYF
-,TRBJ2-3,TRBV5-1,-,TGCGCCAGCAGCTTGTCTGTGGCAGGCACAGATACGCAGTATTTT,CASSLSVAGTDTQYF
-,TRBJ1-1,TRBV19,-,TGTGCCAGTAGGAGAGGGTGGAACACTGAAGCTTTCTTT,CASRRGWNTEAFF
-,TRBJ2-1,TRBV9,-,TGTGCCAGCAGTCTGTCTGGCCCTGAGCAGTTCTTC,CASSLSGPEQFF
-,TRBJ2-2,TRBV7-3,-,TGTGCCAGCAGGCCCAATGCGAACACCGGGGAGCTGTTTTTT,CASRPNANTGELFF
-,TRBJ2-1,TRBV18,TRBD2,TGTGCCAGCTCACCGACTAGCGGTACCTACAATGAGCAGTTCTTC,CASSPTSGTYNEQFF
few,TRBJ1-4,TRBV11-2,TRBD1,TGTGCCAGCAGCTTAGGAGGGGGCCGGGAAAAACTGTTTTTT,CASSLGGGREKLFF
-,TRBJ2-3,TRBV7-3,-,TGTGCCAGCAGCGGCTCTGCGGGGACGCAGTATTTT,CASSGSAGTQYF
-,TRBJ1-3,TRBV7-9,-,TGTGCCAGCAGCTACCCCGGGCCGGGAGGAAACACCATATATTTT,CASSYPGPGGNTIYF
-,TRBJ2-3,TRBV29-1,-,TGCAGCGTTGTAAACCGGGACCCAGGCACAGATACGCAGTATTTT,CSVVNRDPGTDTQYF
once,TRBJ2-1,TRBV6-5,TRBD2,TGTGCCAGCAGTTACTCCGGACTAGCGGGAGTGTGGGAGCAGTTCTTC,CASSYSGLAGVWEQFF
-,TRBJ2-1,TRBV28,TRBD2,TGTGCCAGCAGTTTATACCCCCCGACTAGCGGGATCCCCAATGAGCAGTTCTTC,CASSLYPPTSGIPNEQFF
-,TRBJ2-7,TRBV5-1,TRBD2,TGCGCCAGCAGCGGACTAGCGGGAGGGCGCGAGCAGTACTTC,CASSGLAGGREQYF
-,TRBJ1-5,TRBV28,-,TGTGCCAGCAGTTTAGGTGGTACAGGCTCCCATCAGCCCCAGCATTTT,CASSLGGTGSHQPQHF
-,TRBJ2-1,TRBV7-2,TRBD2,TGTGCCAGCAGCTTAGCCCCACCTGGACTAGCGGGAAATGAGCAGTTCTTC,CASSLAPPGLAGNEQFF
-,TRBJ2-1,TRBV20-1,-,TGCAGTGCTGGGTGGGGGCGGCACCAGTTCTTC,CSAGWGRHQFF
-,TRBJ1-5,TRBV21-1,-,TGTGCCAGCAAACCCCGGGACAGTACTAGCAATCAGCCCCAGCATTTT,CASKPRDSTSNQPQHF